The TCR beta chain under discussion was sequenced for a study of blood T cell repertoires in COVID-19. The data were produced by immunoSEQ multiplex PCR, yet TCRdb's version contains in-frame clones alone and is incomplete. The sample includes 60,000 to 95,000 clones, over 80% of them seen just once. CDR1 is SGHTA, CDR2 FQGTGA, per germline. The CDR3 sequence is 15 residues long. The V segment lost 5 bases and the J segment 6 bases; nucleotides outside the gene matches: 10. The TCR comes from a woman aged 45-59 years with acute or convalescent COVID-19. The chain combines TRBV7-3 with TRBJ2-7; 10 bases are shared with TRBD2. The sequenced sample consisted of peripheral blood. The CDR3 loop reads CASSPQPSGRSEQYF. CDR3 nucleotide sequence: TGTGCCAGCAGCCCACAACCTAGCGGGAGAAGCGAGCAGTACTTC.